Reported below is one T cell receptor beta chain. Its antigen is not known. This specimen comes from a study of lymphopenia after photon versus proton radiotherapy. Findings of the study overall: Larger post-nadir TCR diversity loss correlated inversely with survival in deceased patients.

The germline V gene has CDR1 SGHNT and CDR2 YENEEA. V lost 4 bases and J 5 bases, leaving 9 bases between the germline ends. The CDR3 contains 13 residues. Assay: immunoSEQ multiplex PCR; the TCRdb copy retains only in-frame clones and omits some. Altogether around 29,000 clones are present, approximately 80% being singletons, with the ten largest covering 14%. This specimen was peripheral blood, taken from a patient treated with proton-based radiotherapy. The chain is built from TRBV11-3 and TRBJ1-3; D is uncertain. This TCR was recovered from a woman aged 70 to 79 with pancreatic cancer. DNA of the CDR3: TGTGCCAGCAGCTCCCTTTGGAGAAACACCATATATTTT. It translates to CASSSLWRNTIYF.